This TCR beta chain was sequenced for a study of cytomegalovirus exposure and HLA in healthy donors. Study-level results: Clonal expansion was found to be greater in HLA-associated TCR beta chains than in equally common others in a later analysis. When a later analysis was performed, an Asian-associated ancestry cluster reportedly had fewer N-insertions than the approximately 700-donor mean.

The PCR contained 60 Vbeta and 13 Jbeta primers. Sequencing used immunoSEQ multiplex PCR; TCRdb keeps in-frame clones, though not all of them. The table has over 200,000 clones, around 76% seen once; the top ten hold around 5.7%. Germline CDR1 is SGHNT and CDR2 is YENEEA. V lost 2 bases to trimming and J lost 2 bases, with 21 bases between them. This CDR3 is 18 amino acids long. In its sample, this clone was seen once. Its target is not known. The source is a woman aged 35 to 49 in good health and CMV-seropositive. The sequenced sample consisted of PBMCs. The chain employs TRBV11-3 and TRBJ1-1, with a tentative D call TRBD1 (5 bases). Here the CDR3 reads CASSLNGGWVGENTEAFF. The CDR3 DNA follows: TGTGCCAGCAGCTTAAACGGGGGTTGGGTAGGGGAAAACACTGAAGCTTTCTTT.